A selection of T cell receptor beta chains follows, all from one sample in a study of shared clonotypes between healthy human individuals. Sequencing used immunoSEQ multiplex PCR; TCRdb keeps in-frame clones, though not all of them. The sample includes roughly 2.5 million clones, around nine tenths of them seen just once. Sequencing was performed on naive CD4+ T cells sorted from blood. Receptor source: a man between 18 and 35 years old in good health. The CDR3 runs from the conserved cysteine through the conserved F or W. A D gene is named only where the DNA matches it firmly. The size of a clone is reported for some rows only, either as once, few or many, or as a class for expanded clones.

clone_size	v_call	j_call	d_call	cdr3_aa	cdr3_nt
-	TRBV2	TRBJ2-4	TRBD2	CASSGAGGPFNIQYF	TGTGCCAGCAGTGGAGCGGGGGGGCCGTTTAACATTCAGTACTTC
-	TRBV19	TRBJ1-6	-	CASSIYGTGNSPLHF	TGTGCCAGTAGTATCTACGGGACGGGAAATTCACCCCTCCACTTT
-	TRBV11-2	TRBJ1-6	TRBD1	CASSWTGGNSPLHF	TGTGCCAGCAGCTGGACAGGGGGTAATTCACCCCTCCACTTT
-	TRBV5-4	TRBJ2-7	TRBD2	CASSLDSGRVNEQYF	TGTGCCAGCAGCTTGGATAGCGGGAGAGTTAACGAGCAGTACTTC
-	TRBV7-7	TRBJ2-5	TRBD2	CASSPGGREETQYF	TGTGCTAGCAGCCCGGGGGGTCGGGAGGAGACCCAGTACTTC
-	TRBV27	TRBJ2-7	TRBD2	CASRRIAGAGYEQYF	TGTGCCAGCAGACGAATAGCGGGGGCTGGGTACGAGCAGTACTTC
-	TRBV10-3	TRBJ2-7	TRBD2	CAISGGTSDYEQYF	TGTGCCATCAGTGGGGGGACTAGCGACTACGAGCAGTACTTC
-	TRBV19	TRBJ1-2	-	CASSIVTQTNYGYTF	TGTGCCAGTAGTATAGTGACACAGACTAACTATGGCTACACCTTC
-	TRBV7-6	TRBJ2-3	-	CASSTYKARVDSTDTQYF	TGTGCCAGCAGCACCTACAAAGCAAGGGTGGATAGCACAGATACGCAGTATTTT
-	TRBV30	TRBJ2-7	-	CAWSPGTNYEQYF	TGTGCCTGGAGTCCAGGGACCAACTACGAGCAGTACTTC
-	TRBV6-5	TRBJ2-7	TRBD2	CASSGLAGGKYEQYF	TGTGCCAGCAGTGGACTAGCGGGGGGTAAGTACGAGCAGTACTTC
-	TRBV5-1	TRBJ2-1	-	CASSRTGGGTYNEQFF	TGCGCCAGCAGCAGAACAGGTGGGGGTACCTACAATGAGCAGTTCTTC
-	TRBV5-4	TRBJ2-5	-	CASSVPPGQGETQYF	TGTGCCAGCAGCGTTCCCCCAGGTCAGGGTGAGACCCAGTACTTC
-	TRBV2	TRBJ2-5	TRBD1	CASSLDRAQETQYF	TGTGCCAGCAGCTTGGACAGGGCCCAAGAGACCCAGTACTTC
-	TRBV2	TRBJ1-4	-	CASRALRANEKLFF	TGTGCCAGCAGAGCCCTCCGAGCTAATGAAAAACTGTTTTTT
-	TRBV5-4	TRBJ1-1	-	CASSLDRFNTEAFF	TGTGCCAGCAGCTTGGACAGGTTCAACACTGAAGCTTTCTTT
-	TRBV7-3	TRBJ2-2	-	CASRVGIGTGELFF	TGTGCCAGCAGAGTGGGAATAGGAACCGGGGAGCTGTTTTTT
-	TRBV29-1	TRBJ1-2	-	CSVDLSQTGTF	TGCAGCGTAGATTTAAGCCAAACCGGGACCTTC
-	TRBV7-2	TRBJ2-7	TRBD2	CASSAALAGTYEQYF	TGTGCCAGCAGCGCCGCACTAGCGGGAACGTACGAGCAGTACTTC
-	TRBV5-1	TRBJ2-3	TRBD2	CASSLEAGHTQYF	TGCGCCAGCAGCTTGGAAGCGGGACATACGCAGTATTTT
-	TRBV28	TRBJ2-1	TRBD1	CASTKKRTGGIEQFF	TGTGCCAGCACCAAAAAAAGGACAGGGGGCATTGAGCAGTTCTTC
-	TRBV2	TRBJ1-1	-	CASSENTYTEAFF	TGTGCCAGCAGTGAAAATACTTACACTGAAGCTTTCTTT
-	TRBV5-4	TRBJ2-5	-	CASSPAGIETQYF	TGTGCCAGCAGCCCCGCTGGGATAGAGACCCAGTACTTC
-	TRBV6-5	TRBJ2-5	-	CASSYRRGRRQETQYF	TGTGCCAGCAGTTATAGGAGGGGCCGGCGCCAAGAGACCCAGTACTTC
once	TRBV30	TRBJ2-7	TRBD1	CAWSMGQGINEQYF	TGTGCCTGGAGTATGGGACAGGGGATAAACGAGCAGTACTTC
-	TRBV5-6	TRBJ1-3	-	CASSRRRSQLISGNTIYF	TGTGCCAGCAGCCGGCGGCGGAGCCAACTGATCTCTGGAAACACCATATATTTT
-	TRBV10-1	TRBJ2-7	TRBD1	CAIGTVYEQYF	TGTGCCATCGGGACAGTCTACGAGCAGTACTTC